The 15 T cell receptor beta chains below all came from one sample that was sequenced in a study of OX40 agonist ivuxolimab in advanced cancers. Only in-frame clones appear in the TCRdb table, and some are missing; sequencing was by immunoSEQ multiplex PCR. Here the sample spans about 76,000 clones, approximately 86% being singletons. This material consisted of CD4+ or CD8+ T cells sorted from blood, taken in a trial of the OX40 agonist ivuxolimab. These receptors were obtained from an adult with an advanced solid tumor such as melanoma, head and neck, liver or kidney cancer.

This clone was found a few times. The J gene is TRBJ2-3, the V gene TRBV7-9; 7 nucleotides line up with TRBD2. Germline V gene sequence: CDR1 SEHNR, CDR2 FQNEAQ (reference sequence). J lost 4 bases, V lost 1 base, and 5 bases had no gene match. The CDR3 is 15 amino acids. The CDR3 bases are TGTGCCAGCAGCTTAGAAGCGGGAAGGTCAGATACGCAGTATTTT. It translates to CASSLEAGRSDTQYF.

The rearrangement joins TRBV30 to TRBJ1-4; D gene ambiguous. The V gene's germline CDR1 is GTSNPN and CDR2 SVGIG (reference sequence). V lost 5 bases and J 0 bases, leaving 10 bases between the germline ends. This CDR3 is 14 amino acids long. The DNA of the CDR3 is TGTGCCTGGCGGCAGGATGCAACTAATGAAAAACTGTTTTTT. Translation gives CAWRQDATNEKLFF.

The chain joins TRBV6-1 to TRBJ2-7; weak D call: TRBD2 (5 bases). The CDR3 runs 14 residues. CDR1 and CDR2 from the germline V gene are MNHNS and SASEGT. V gave up 6 bases and J gave up 0 bases, with 12 bases separating them. The chain's CDR3 is CASRREMSSYEQYF. DNA for the CDR3: TGTGCCAGCAGAAGGGAGATGAGCTCCTACGAGCAGTACTTC.

The rearrangement joins TRBV19 to TRBJ1-5; maybe TRBD1 (5 bases). Germline lookup yields CDR1 LNHDA and CDR2 SQIVND (reference sequence). The ends were cut back, 5 bases at V and 0 bases at J, with 11 bases in the middle. The CDR3 is 15 residues long. The CDR3, as DNA: TGTGCCAGTAGTGGGATGGGGCATAGCAATCAGCCCCAGCATTTT. Residues: CASSGMGHSNQPQHF.

This clone was counted once. The rearrangement joins TRBV5-1 to TRBJ1-2; D is unresolved. The germline gives CDR1 SGHRS, CDR2 YFSETQ. The CDR3 has 15 amino acids. V was pared by 1 base and J by 5 bases, with 15 bases between. The chain's CDR3 is CASSLSGYNGYGYTF. In nucleotides, the CDR3 is TGCGCCAGCAGCTTGTCTGGTTACAACGGGTATGGCTACACCTTC.

This chain joins TRBV7-2 and TRBJ1-1; 8 nucleotides line up with TRBD1. The V gene's germline CDR1 is SGHTA and CDR2 FQGNSA. The CDR3 sequence is 14 residues long. With 3 bases clipped from V and 1 base from J, the junction kept 1 base outside the gene matches. The CDR3 sequence is CASSFTGGNTEAFF. In DNA, the CDR3 is TGTGCCAGCAGCTTTACAGGGGGGAACACTGAAGCTTTCTTT.

This chain uses TRBV11-2 with TRBJ2-7; D not certain. Germline V gene lookup returns CDR1 SGHAT and CDR2 FQNNGV. The CDR3 runs 15 residues. V lost 1 base to trimming and J lost 0 bases, with 10 bases between them. CDR3 in amino acids: CASSLVSFISYEQYF. CDR3 in DNA: TGTGCCAGCAGCTTAGTTAGCTTTATCTCCTACGAGCAGTACTTC.

This rearrangement joins TRBV19 to TRBJ2-7; 10 bases are a match to TRBD1. Losses at the gene ends were 6 bases for V and 5 bases for J; bases not matched to a gene: 4. Germline CDR1 and CDR2: LNHDA and SQIVND (reference sequence). The CDR3 is made up of 13 amino acids. CDR3 residues: CASSLGTGDEQYF. For the CDR3, the DNA is TGTGCCAGTAGCCTAGGGACAGGGGACGAGCAGTACTTC.

The table lists this clone with a count of one. This chain uses TRBV29-1 with TRBJ1-3; D is undetermined. V was cut by 2 bases and J by 0 bases, with 5 bases left in between. CDR3 length: 13 residues. From germline, CDR1 is SQVTM and CDR2 ANQGSEA. CDR3 loop: CSVEKDSGNTIYF. The CDR3 DNA follows: TGCAGCGTTGAAAAGGACTCTGGAAACACCATATATTTT.

This rearrangement joins TRBV5-1 to TRBJ2-2; 7 bases fit TRBD1. The CDR3 is 13 amino acids. The junction had 1 base not matched to a gene; V was cut back by 2 bases and J by 6 bases. Looked up from germline, CDR1 is SGHRS and CDR2 is YFSETQ. The CDR3 here is CASSFDRAGELFF. The CDR3 DNA sequence: TGCGCCAGCAGCTTTGACAGGGCCGGGGAGCTGTTTTTT.

This clone was recorded a few times. The chain carries TRBV6-1 and TRBJ1-3; possible D gene TRBD1, 5 bases. Trimming cost V 6 bases and J 0 bases, with 9 bases left between them. The germline V gene has CDR1 MNHNS and CDR2 SASEGT. This CDR3 is 14 amino acids long. The CDR3 here is CASSEQGSGNTIYF. The CDR3 DNA follows: TGTGCCAGCAGCGAGCAGGGCTCTGGAAACACCATATATTTT.

This clone was found a few times. This chain uses TRBV27 with TRBJ1-5, with D unresolved. Germline V gives CDR1 MNHEY, CDR2 SMNVEV (reference sequence). The V gene lost 7 bases and the J gene lost 5 bases, with 9 bases spanning the gap. The CDR3 consists of 12 residues. The CDR3 coding sequence is TGTGCCAGCAAGGGCGGAGATCAGCCCCAGCATTTT. It encodes CASKGGDQPQHF.

This chain joins TRBV7-8 and TRBJ2-2, with a possible D match to TRBD1 (5 bases). The germline V gene encodes CDR1 SGHVS and CDR2 FQNEAQ. V was trimmed by 4 bases and J by 8 bases, leaving 17 bases between them. This CDR3 region has 15 residues. In DNA, the CDR3 is TGTGCCAGCAGCTACCAGGGTAGTTTTGCGGGGGAGCTGTTTTTT. Translation gives CASSYQGSFAGELFF. Filled out from reference TRBV7-8 and TRBJ2-2, the complete variable domain reads GAGVSQSPRYKVAKRGQDVALRCDPISGHVSLFWYQQALGQGPEFLTYFQNEAQLDKSGLPSDRFFAERPEGSVSTLKIQRTQQEDSAVYLCASSYQGSFAGELFFGEGSRLTVL.

The genes are TRBV19 and TRBJ2-1; 12 bases line up with TRBD2. Unmatched junction bases numbered 4, after V lost 6 bases and J lost 4 bases. Germline CDR1 is LNHDA and CDR2 is SQIVND (reference sequence). The CDR3 sequence is 15 residues long. CDR3 amino acids: CASRPSGRAYNEQFF. CDR3 nucleotide sequence: TGTGCCAGTAGGCCTAGCGGGAGGGCTTACAATGAGCAGTTCTTC.

The J gene is TRBJ1-5, the V gene TRBV18, with no clear D. The germline CDR1 and CDR2 sequences are KGHSH and LQKENI. The CDR3 length is 16 residues. V dropped 2 bases and J dropped 4 bases, with 15 bases sitting between them. CDR3 DNA sequence: TGTGCCAGCTCACCAGGTCGTGGAGGGCTAAATCAGCCCCAGCATTTT. Its protein is CASSPGRGGLNQPQHF.